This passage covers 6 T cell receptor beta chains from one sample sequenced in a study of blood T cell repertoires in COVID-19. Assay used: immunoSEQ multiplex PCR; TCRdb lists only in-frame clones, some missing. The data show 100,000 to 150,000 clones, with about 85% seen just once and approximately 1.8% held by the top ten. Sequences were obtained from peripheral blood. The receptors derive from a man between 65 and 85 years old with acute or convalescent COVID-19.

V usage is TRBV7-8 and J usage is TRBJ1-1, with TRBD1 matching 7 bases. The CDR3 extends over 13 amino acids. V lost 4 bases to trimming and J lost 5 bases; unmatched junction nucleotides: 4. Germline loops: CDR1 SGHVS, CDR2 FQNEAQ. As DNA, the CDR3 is TGTGCCAGCAGCTACAGGGGTGGGACTGAAGCTTTCTTT. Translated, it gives CASSYRGGTEAFF.

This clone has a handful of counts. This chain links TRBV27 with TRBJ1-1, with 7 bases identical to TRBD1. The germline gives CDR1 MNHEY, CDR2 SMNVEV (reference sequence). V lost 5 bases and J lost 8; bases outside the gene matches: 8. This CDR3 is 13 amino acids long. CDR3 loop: CASSPWDSQEAFF. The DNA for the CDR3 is TGTGCCAGCAGTCCCTGGGACAGCCAAGAAGCTTTCTTT.

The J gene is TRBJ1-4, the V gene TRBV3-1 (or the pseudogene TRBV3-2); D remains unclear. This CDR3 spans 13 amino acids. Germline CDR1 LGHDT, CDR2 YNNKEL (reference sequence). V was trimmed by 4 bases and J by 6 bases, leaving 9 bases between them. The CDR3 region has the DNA TGTGCCAGCAGCCTAAACGGAGATGAAAAACTGTTTTTT. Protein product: CASSLNGDEKLFF.

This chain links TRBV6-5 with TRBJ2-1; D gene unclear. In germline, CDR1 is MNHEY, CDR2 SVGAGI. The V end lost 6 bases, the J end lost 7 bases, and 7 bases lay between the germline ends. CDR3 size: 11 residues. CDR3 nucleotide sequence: TGTGCCAGCAGAGCGCGAAATGAGCAGTTCTTC. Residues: CASRARNEQFF.

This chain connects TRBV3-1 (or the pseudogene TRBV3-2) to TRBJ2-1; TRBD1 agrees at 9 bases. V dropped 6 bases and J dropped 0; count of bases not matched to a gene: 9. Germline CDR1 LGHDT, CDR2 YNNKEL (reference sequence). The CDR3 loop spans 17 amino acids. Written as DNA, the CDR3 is TGTGCCAGCAGAAGGACAGGGGTAAGGAGCTCCTACAATGAGCAGTTCTTC. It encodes CASRRTGVRSSYNEQFF.

The CDR3 region is CASSIDRAVRTDTQYF. CDR3 in DNA: TGTGCCAGCAGCATTGACAGGGCTGTTCGCACAGATACGCAGTATTTT. This chain uses TRBV11-3 with TRBJ2-3, with 7 bases identical to TRBD1. After removal of 5 bases from V and 1 base from J, the junction contained 9 bases not matched to a gene. The CDR3 loop spans 16 amino acids. Germline values: CDR1 SGHNT, CDR2 YENEEA.